This record looks at one T cell receptor (beta chain) sequence and its context. The antigen it binds to is not known. Base qualities are not at hand, and no much larger clone is one base apart. The entry originates in a study of T cells in tuberculosis (dated by TCRdb to 2016 to 2019). As for the study more broadly: In the study, CD1B tetramers and high-throughput TCR immunosequencing were combined to characterize T cells specific for the mycobacterial lipid antigen glucose monomycolate (GMM). In a South African clinical cohort, IGRA-negative adolescents, IGRA-positive adolescents with latent tuberculosis and adults with active tuberculosis were compared, with about eleven people in each group. PBMC from active tuberculosis patients were archived either before standard anti-tuberculosis treatment began or within 7 days of its start. Study-wide conclusions, independent of this receptor: Which clinical samples got chosen depended on the availability of cryopreserved specimens, and the active tuberculosis cases were adults, whereas the controls were adolescents. An accuracy of about 90% (AUROC 0.85 to 0.9) was reached by a classifier using the diverse GMM-specific repertoire, compared with about 70% accuracy when GEM motif frequencies were used. The smaller NN-distances were partly driven by shorter CDR3-alpha lengths in active tuberculosis patients, and the difference for TCR-beta did not reach statistical significance. Active tuberculosis TCR-alpha repertoires showed smaller mean NN-distances to GMM-specific TCRs than IGRA-negative controls, suggesting clonal expansion of these TCRs.

The germline V gene sets CDR1 to SGDLS and CDR2 to YYNGEE. V loses 1 base, J loses 1 base, and the germline ends lie 18 bases apart. Measured from the cysteine to the phenylalanine, the CDR3 is 18 residues long. The only DNA kept is the CDR3, 54 bases in frame from the first base. The patients with active tuberculosis were newly diagnosed, HIV-seronegative South African adults aged 18 years or older. Active tuberculosis was confirmed by positive sputum smear microscopy and/or positive M. tuberculosis culture. Unsorted cryopreserved PBMC were immunosequenced, covering on average around 94,000 T cells per clinical donor. TCR libraries were generated with the immunoSEQ multiplex PCR assay, using TCR-beta and/or TCR-alpha/delta assays for each sample. The amplified TCR libraries were sequenced on the Illumina high-throughput platform. On the study's bioinformatics: Clustering and dimensionality reduction were performed using pairwise TCRdist distances among GMM-specific receptors from ex vivo sorted or in vitro expanded T cells. Each clinical repertoire was assigned a mean NN-distance score, defined as the average TCRdist to the nearest 10% of tetramer-positive reference sequences. GEM TCR motif frequency was computed as the fraction of unique TCRs matching known GEM sequences by V/J usage and CDR3 length. Active tuberculosis was classified by linear discriminant analysis with leave-one-out cross-validation, implemented in scikit-learn. Not all clones reach the TCRdb copy of this immuneACCESS table, which keeps in-frame sequences only. Checked studies attribute under half of the gap to unresolved V genes and leave the rest unexplained. The V and J calls and clone size were taken over from that table, and D and trimming were inferred from the DNA. Across this sample there are some 7,900 clones, with over 90% seen only once. The ten largest clones take up roughly 11% of the sample.

The sequence joins TRBV9 to TRBJ1-5; matching of 5 bases hints at TRBD1 as the D gene. Sequences were obtained from PBMCs. The origin of this receptor is an adult with tuberculosis. The bases read TGTGCCAGCAGCGTACAAGGCCGCCTGGGGCAGAGCAATCAGCCCCAGCATTTT. This gives the protein CASSVQGRLGQSNQPQHF. Beyond the CDR3, the reference TRBV9 and TRBJ1-5 genes provide the residues; the full variable domain reads: DSGVTQTPKHLITATGQRVTLRCSPRSGDLSVYWYQQSLDQGLQFLIQYYNGEERAKGNILERFSAQQFPDLHSELNLSSLELGDSALYFCASSVQGRLGQSNQPQHFGDGTRLSIL.